These T cell receptor beta chains were read from a single sample in a study of blood T cell repertoires in COVID-19. Sequencing used immunoSEQ multiplex PCR; TCRdb keeps in-frame clones, though not all of them. The table lists about 140,000 clones, around 87% of them singletons. Sequencing was carried out using peripheral blood. The receptor source for this set is a man aged 50 to 60 with active COVID-19. CDR3s include the opening cysteine and the closing phenylalanine or tryptophan. Fields, in order: clone size, V gene, J gene, CDR3 length, D gene, CDR3 protein, CDR3 DNA. D genes are given only for firm matches. Clone size is given for some rows only: seen once, a few or many times, or a class if the clone is expanded.

clone_size: -; v_call: TRBV6-5; j_call: TRBJ1-5; cdr3_length: 13; d_call: -; cdr3_aa: CASSPRSNQPQHF; cdr3_nt: TGTGCCAGCAGTCCTAGGAGCAATCAGCCCCAGCATTTT
clone_size: -; v_call: TRBV6-5; j_call: TRBJ1-2; cdr3_length: 14; d_call: -; cdr3_aa: CASSSPGHRDGYTF; cdr3_nt: TGTGCCAGCAGTTCCCCGGGACACCGGGATGGCTACACCTTC
clone_size: -; v_call: TRBV5-1; j_call: TRBJ2-7; cdr3_length: 14; d_call: TRBD1; cdr3_aa: CASSRGQGTYEQYF; cdr3_nt: TGCGCCAGCAGCAGGGGACAGGGAACCTACGAGCAGTACTTC
clone_size: -; v_call: TRBV24-1; j_call: TRBJ2-5; cdr3_length: 14; d_call: -; cdr3_aa: CATSDLTGSETQYF; cdr3_nt: TGTGCCACCAGTGATTTAACGGGGTCAGAGACCCAGTACTTC
clone_size: -; v_call: TRBV27; j_call: TRBJ1-2; cdr3_length: 14; d_call: TRBD1; cdr3_aa: CASSTRQGNYGYTF; cdr3_nt: TGTGCCAGCAGTACCCGACAGGGGAACTATGGCTACACCTTC
clone_size: -; v_call: TRBV30; j_call: TRBJ2-7; cdr3_length: 12; d_call: -; cdr3_aa: CAWRYSAGEQYF; cdr3_nt: TGTGCCTGGAGGTATAGCGCAGGGGAACAGTACTTC
clone_size: -; v_call: TRBV19; j_call: TRBJ2-2; cdr3_length: 15; d_call: TRBD1; cdr3_aa: CASSIGTANTGELFF; cdr3_nt: TGTGCCAGTAGTATTGGGACAGCCAACACCGGGGAGCTGTTTTTT
clone_size: -; v_call: TRBV18; j_call: TRBJ2-1; cdr3_length: 15; d_call: -; cdr3_aa: CASSPAERTGNEQFF; cdr3_nt: TGTGCCAGCTCACCCGCGGAGAGGACTGGGAATGAGCAGTTCTTC
clone_size: -; v_call: TRBV6-6; j_call: TRBJ1-5; cdr3_length: 13; d_call: -; cdr3_aa: CASNENSNQPQHF; cdr3_nt: TGTGCCAGCAATGAGAATAGCAATCAGCCCCAGCATTTT
clone_size: -; v_call: TRBV5-4; j_call: TRBJ2-1; cdr3_length: 11; d_call: -; cdr3_aa: CASSSDNEQFF; cdr3_nt: TGTGCCAGCAGCTCTGACAATGAGCAGTTCTTC
clone_size: -; v_call: TRBV7-9; j_call: TRBJ2-7; cdr3_length: 16; d_call: TRBD1; cdr3_aa: CASSNLGQGRTYEQYF; cdr3_nt: TGTGCCAGCAGCAACCTAGGACAGGGAAGAACCTACGAGCAGTACTTC
clone_size: -; v_call: TRBV7-8; j_call: TRBJ2-3; cdr3_length: 18; d_call: -; cdr3_aa: CASSRDWAWARQRDTQYF; cdr3_nt: TGTGCCAGCAGCCGAGACTGGGCTTGGGCTCGACAAAGGGATACGCAGTATTTT
clone_size: -; v_call: TRBV18; j_call: TRBJ2-7; cdr3_length: 15; d_call: TRBD2; cdr3_aa: CASSRTSGDNYEQYF; cdr3_nt: TGTGCCAGCTCACGCACTAGCGGGGATAACTACGAGCAGTACTTC
clone_size: few; v_call: TRBV19; j_call: TRBJ1-2; cdr3_length: 15; d_call: -; cdr3_aa: CASSIAQAGFDGYTF; cdr3_nt: TGTGCCAGTAGTATAGCTCAGGCTGGGTTCGATGGCTACACCTTC
clone_size: once; v_call: TRBV10-2; j_call: TRBJ2-7; cdr3_length: 15; d_call: -; cdr3_aa: CASSDARGGAYEQYF; cdr3_nt: TGCGCCAGCAGTGACGCAAGGGGGGGGGCCTACGAGCAGTACTTC
clone_size: once; v_call: TRBV5-1; j_call: TRBJ2-7; cdr3_length: 16; d_call: TRBD1; cdr3_aa: CASSFETGTATYEQYF; cdr3_nt: TGCGCCAGCAGCTTTGAGACCGGGACAGCGACCTACGAGCAGTACTTC
clone_size: -; v_call: TRBV7-9; j_call: TRBJ1-2; cdr3_length: 14; d_call: TRBD1; cdr3_aa: CASSSGQGNYGYTF; cdr3_nt: TGTGCCAGCAGCTCCGGACAGGGTAACTATGGCTACACCTTC
clone_size: -; v_call: TRBV5-8; j_call: TRBJ1-1; cdr3_length: 13; d_call: -; cdr3_aa: CASSLPRQTEAFF; cdr3_nt: TGTGCCAGCAGCCTACCCCGACAAACTGAAGCTTTCTTT
clone_size: -; v_call: TRBV7-9; j_call: TRBJ2-1; cdr3_length: 11; d_call: -; cdr3_aa: CASSSVDEQFF; cdr3_nt: TGTGCCAGCAGCTCCGTCGATGAGCAGTTCTTC
clone_size: -; v_call: TRBV30; j_call: TRBJ1-4; cdr3_length: 14; d_call: TRBD1; cdr3_aa: CAWRWTGGGEKLFF; cdr3_nt: TGTGCCTGGAGGTGGACAGGGGGCGGGGAAAAACTGTTTTTT
clone_size: few; v_call: TRBV9; j_call: TRBJ1-1; cdr3_length: 14; d_call: -; cdr3_aa: CASSVRQANTEAFF; cdr3_nt: TGTGCCAGCAGCGTTCGACAGGCGAACACTGAAGCTTTCTTT
clone_size: -; v_call: TRBV18; j_call: TRBJ2-7; cdr3_length: 15; d_call: -; cdr3_aa: CASSPPSGGLREQYF; cdr3_nt: TGTGCCAGCTCACCACCGTCCGGTGGGCTACGTGAGCAGTACTTC
clone_size: -; v_call: TRBV3-1/TRBV3-2; j_call: TRBJ2-1; cdr3_length: 12; d_call: -; cdr3_aa: CASSQAGNEQFF; cdr3_nt: TGTGCCAGCAGCCAAGCCGGGAATGAGCAGTTCTTC
clone_size: -; v_call: TRBV29-1; j_call: TRBJ2-1; cdr3_length: 15; d_call: TRBD2; cdr3_aa: CSVASGGSFYNEQFF; cdr3_nt: TGCAGCGTCGCTAGCGGGGGGAGTTTTTACAATGAGCAGTTCTTC
clone_size: -; v_call: TRBV12-3/TRBV12-4; j_call: TRBJ2-1; cdr3_length: 12; d_call: -; cdr3_aa: CASSRSDNEQFF; cdr3_nt: TGTGCCAGCAGTCGGTCGGACAATGAGCAGTTCTTC
clone_size: -; v_call: TRBV30; j_call: TRBJ2-5; cdr3_length: 15; d_call: TRBD2; cdr3_aa: CAWKSGGASVETQYF; cdr3_nt: TGTGCCTGGAAGAGCGGGGGGGCCTCGGTAGAGACCCAGTACTTC
clone_size: -; v_call: TRBV21-1; j_call: TRBJ1-2; cdr3_length: 16; d_call: -; cdr3_aa: CASSKVGDRGEDGYTF; cdr3_nt: TGTGCCAGCAGCAAAGTAGGGGACAGGGGCGAAGATGGCTACACCTTC
clone_size: -; v_call: TRBV11-2; j_call: TRBJ2-1; cdr3_length: 15; d_call: TRBD1; cdr3_aa: CASSTDRGSYNEQFF; cdr3_nt: TGTGCCAGCAGCACGGACAGGGGCTCCTACAATGAGCAGTTCTTC
clone_size: -; v_call: TRBV4-3; j_call: TRBJ2-5; cdr3_length: 14; d_call: -; cdr3_aa: CASSQDGRGETQYF; cdr3_nt: TGCGCCAGCAGCCAAGATGGCAGAGGAGAGACCCAGTACTTC
clone_size: -; v_call: TRBV6-5; j_call: TRBJ2-7; cdr3_length: 15; d_call: -; cdr3_aa: CASSYRDSGRYEQYF; cdr3_nt: TGTGCCAGCAGTTACCGGGACTCCGGACGCTACGAGCAGTACTTC
clone_size: -; v_call: TRBV6-1; j_call: TRBJ1-5; cdr3_length: 15; d_call: -; cdr3_aa: CASSEAWDKNQPQHF; cdr3_nt: TGTGCCAGCAGTGAAGCGTGGGACAAAAATCAGCCCCAGCATTTT
clone_size: few; v_call: TRBV5-4; j_call: TRBJ2-7; cdr3_length: 13; d_call: -; cdr3_aa: CASSPDRTYEQYF; cdr3_nt: TGTGCCAGCAGCCCGGACAGAACCTACGAGCAGTACTTC
clone_size: -; v_call: TRBV7-9; j_call: TRBJ1-3; cdr3_length: 15; d_call: -; cdr3_aa: CASSLDRAQGNTIYF; cdr3_nt: TGTGCCAGCAGCTTAGACAGGGCCCAAGGAAACACCATATATTTT
clone_size: -; v_call: TRBV10-1; j_call: TRBJ2-7; cdr3_length: 13; d_call: TRBD2; cdr3_aa: CASEGRESYEQYF; cdr3_nt: TGCGCCAGCGAAGGGAGGGAATCCTACGAGCAGTACTTC
clone_size: once; v_call: TRBV4-2; j_call: TRBJ2-5; cdr3_length: 16; d_call: TRBD2; cdr3_aa: CASSQDRSGGKETQYF; cdr3_nt: TGTGCCAGCAGCCAAGACCGAAGCGGGGGGAAAGAGACCCAGTACTTC
clone_size: once; v_call: TRBV5-5; j_call: TRBJ1-6; cdr3_length: 13; d_call: -; cdr3_aa: CASSAALNSPLHF; cdr3_nt: TGTGCCAGCAGCGCGGCCCTCAATTCACCCCTCCACTTT
clone_size: -; v_call: TRBV25-1; j_call: TRBJ2-7; cdr3_length: 15; d_call: -; cdr3_aa: CASSERPGHYYEQYF; cdr3_nt: TGTGCCAGCAGTGAGAGACCGGGACATTACTACGAGCAGTACTTC
clone_size: -; v_call: TRBV19; j_call: TRBJ1-5; cdr3_length: 15; d_call: TRBD1; cdr3_aa: CASSTETGFNQPQHF; cdr3_nt: TGTGCCAGTAGTACCGAGACAGGGTTCAATCAGCCCCAGCATTTT
clone_size: -; v_call: TRBV7-2; j_call: TRBJ2-3; cdr3_length: 16; d_call: TRBD1; cdr3_aa: CASSLSRTGGTDTQYF; cdr3_nt: TGTGCCAGCAGCTTAAGTCGGACAGGGGGCACAGATACGCAGTATTTT
clone_size: -; v_call: TRBV9; j_call: TRBJ2-5; cdr3_length: 16; d_call: TRBD2; cdr3_aa: CASSVTPGLAQETQYF; cdr3_nt: TGTGCCAGCAGCGTGACCCCGGGACTAGCCCAAGAGACCCAGTACTTC
clone_size: once; v_call: TRBV19; j_call: TRBJ1-2; cdr3_length: 15; d_call: TRBD1; cdr3_aa: CASSTAMGTVPGYTF; cdr3_nt: TGTGCCAGTAGTACCGCTATGGGGACAGTCCCCGGCTACACCTTC
clone_size: -; v_call: TRBV5-1; j_call: TRBJ1-2; cdr3_length: 13; d_call: -; cdr3_aa: CARAGIPHYGYTF; cdr3_nt: TGCGCCAGAGCAGGTATACCTCACTATGGCTACACCTTC
clone_size: -; v_call: TRBV11-3; j_call: TRBJ2-5; cdr3_length: 14; d_call: TRBD2; cdr3_aa: CASSRGEVGETQYF; cdr3_nt: TGTGCCAGCAGCCGGGGGGAGGTAGGAGAGACCCAGTACTTC
clone_size: -; v_call: TRBV29-1; j_call: TRBJ1-1; cdr3_length: 11; d_call: -; cdr3_aa: CSVGGVTEAFF; cdr3_nt: TGCAGCGTTGGCGGGGTCACTGAAGCTTTCTTT
clone_size: -; v_call: TRBV5-1; j_call: TRBJ2-3; cdr3_length: 16; d_call: TRBD2; cdr3_aa: CASSLAGRGDTDTQYF; cdr3_nt: TGCGCCAGCAGCTTGGCGGGCCGGGGGGATACAGATACGCAGTATTTT
clone_size: -; v_call: TRBV7-9; j_call: TRBJ1-4; cdr3_length: 14; d_call: -; cdr3_aa: CASSFGQGGEKLFF; cdr3_nt: TGTGCCAGCAGCTTTGGGCAGGGAGGGGAAAAACTGTTTTTT
clone_size: -; v_call: TRBV6-2/TRBV6-3; j_call: TRBJ1-5; cdr3_length: 14; d_call: -; cdr3_aa: CASSSQGIYQPQHF; cdr3_nt: TGTGCCAGCAGTTCACAGGGTATCTATCAGCCCCAGCATTTT
clone_size: -; v_call: TRBV30; j_call: TRBJ1-1; cdr3_length: 11; d_call: -; cdr3_aa: CAWSKAAEAFF; cdr3_nt: TGTGCCTGGAGTAAGGCGGCTGAAGCTTTCTTT
clone_size: -; v_call: TRBV6-5; j_call: TRBJ1-1; cdr3_length: 15; d_call: TRBD1; cdr3_aa: CASSQHRDRGTEAFF; cdr3_nt: TGTGCCAGCAGTCAACACCGGGACAGGGGCACTGAAGCTTTCTTT
clone_size: once; v_call: TRBV5-4; j_call: TRBJ2-3; cdr3_length: 14; d_call: -; cdr3_aa: CASSLYHGTDTQYF; cdr3_nt: TGTGCCAGCAGCTTGTACCACGGGACAGATACGCAGTATTTT
clone_size: -; v_call: TRBV7-6; j_call: TRBJ1-2; cdr3_length: 16; d_call: TRBD1; cdr3_aa: CASSSLEDRLGEGYTF; cdr3_nt: TGTGCCAGCAGCTCCTTAGAGGACAGGCTCGGGGAAGGCTACACCTTC
clone_size: few; v_call: TRBV5-1; j_call: TRBJ2-5; cdr3_length: 14; d_call: TRBD1; cdr3_aa: CASSPGQGMETQYF; cdr3_nt: TGCGCCAGCAGCCCAGGACAGGGGATGGAGACCCAGTACTTC
clone_size: -; v_call: TRBV4-2; j_call: TRBJ1-5; cdr3_length: 16; d_call: -; cdr3_aa: CASSSSEGQTDQPQHF; cdr3_nt: TGTGCCAGCAGCTCAAGCGAAGGACAGACAGATCAGCCCCAGCATTTT
clone_size: -; v_call: TRBV6-5; j_call: TRBJ1-6; cdr3_length: 14; d_call: TRBD1; cdr3_aa: CASRRDRLGSPLHF; cdr3_nt: TGTGCCAGCAGGAGGGACAGGTTGGGGTCACCCCTCCACTTT
clone_size: -; v_call: TRBV11-2; j_call: TRBJ2-7; cdr3_length: 13; d_call: -; cdr3_aa: CASSFWTVYEQYF; cdr3_nt: TGTGCCAGCAGCTTTTGGACAGTCTACGAGCAGTACTTC
clone_size: -; v_call: TRBV7-8; j_call: TRBJ2-7; cdr3_length: 13; d_call: TRBD2; cdr3_aa: CASSNGGAYEQYF; cdr3_nt: TGTGCCAGCAGCAACGGGGGGGCGTACGAGCAGTACTTC
clone_size: -; v_call: TRBV10-3; j_call: TRBJ1-1; cdr3_length: 12; d_call: -; cdr3_aa: CAISGRGTEAFF; cdr3_nt: TGTGCCATCAGTGGCAGGGGCACTGAAGCTTTCTTT
clone_size: -; v_call: TRBV4-2; j_call: TRBJ1-2; cdr3_length: 14; d_call: -; cdr3_aa: CASSQEYREGGYTF; cdr3_nt: TGTGCCAGCAGCCAAGAATACAGGGAGGGTGGCTACACCTTC
clone_size: -; v_call: TRBV4-1; j_call: TRBJ2-3; cdr3_length: 16; d_call: -; cdr3_aa: CASSQSARDWADTQYF; cdr3_nt: TGCGCCAGCAGCCAATCGGCCAGGGATTGGGCAGATACGCAGTATTTT